The 28 T cell receptor beta chains in this list originate from one sample, sequenced in a study of blood T cells in healthy people across ages. With a J-beta primer mix and a sample-barcoded 5' primer, a second PCR ran 7 to 11 cycles. Each CDR3 protein gets one entry after TCRdb re-called the 5' RACE reads with MiXCR. The sample lists some 890,000 distinct CDR3 sequences; 25% to 30% were seen once. This sample also appeared in a second study, on T cells of mothers and their children.

The sample was blood. These receptors all stem from a woman aged 40 to 50 in good health.

V usage is TRBV24-1 and J usage is TRBJ2-3; TRBD2 might be the D (6 bases). V was clipped by 5 bases and J by 2 bases, with 22 bases between them. Germline V gene sequence: CDR1 KGHDR, CDR2 SFDVKD. This CDR3 is built from 18 residues. CDR3 in DNA: TGTGCCACCAGTGCGATAGATTCAACCGGGAGAACCACAGATACGCAGTATTTT. Protein product: CATSAIDSTGRTTDTQYF.

V is TRBV7-9 and J is TRBJ2-3; D not certain. CDR1 is SEHNR and CDR2 is FQNEAQ in the germline V gene (reference sequence). The CDR3 extends over 14 amino acids. Trimming shortened V by 8 bases and J by 4 bases, and 16 bases separated the two germline ends. CDR3 sequence (DNA): TGTGCCAGCGAAGGGCCCTTCGCTCCAGATACGCAGTATTTT. Its protein product is CASEGPFAPDTQYF.

Note on this clonotype: Just one base apart from a much larger clone, this may be a read error. The DNA for the CDR3 is TGCAGCGTTGAGAAAGGGGCTGGCTGCGAGCAGTACTTC. Its protein product is CSVEKGAGCEQYF. This chain links TRBV29-1 with TRBJ2-7; a weak D match, TRBD1 (5 bases). This CDR3 is 13 amino acids long. V was trimmed by 3 bases and J by 6 bases, leaving 15 bases between them. Per the germline V gene, CDR1 is SQVTM and CDR2 is ANQGSEA.

This clonotype occurred many times. The J gene is TRBJ2-3, the V gene TRBV20-1, with 8 bases identical to TRBD2. The trim removed 5 bases at V and 8 bases at J, leaving 12 bases unmatched. The CDR3 spans 14 residues. Germline CDR1 DFQATT, CDR2 SNEGSKA (reference sequence). The CDR3 DNA reads as TGCAGTGCTCTCCCACCGGGACTAGTTGTTACGCAGTATTTT. It yields the protein CSALPPGLVVTQYF.

The V call is TRBV6-5, the J call TRBJ2-7, with 10 nucleotides matching TRBD1. After removal of 2 bases from V and 0 bases from J, the junction contained 7 bases not matched to a gene. The germline CDR1 and CDR2 sequences are MNHEY and SVGAGI. The CDR3 contains 17 residues. CDR3 loop: CASSYGDRGYVSYEQYF. DNA for the CDR3: TGTGCCAGCAGTTACGGGGACAGGGGCTACGTCTCCTACGAGCAGTACTTC.

The chain recombines TRBV7-2 with TRBJ1-1; D might be TRBD1 (5 bases). This CDR3 has 15 amino acids. Germline assignment: CDR1 SGHTA and CDR2 FQGNSA. V was cut by 5 bases and J by 4 bases, with 17 bases left in between. For the CDR3, the DNA is TGTGCCAGCAGCGTCGGGGGGACCATTCTCACTGAAGCTTTCTTT. This encodes CASSVGGTILTEAFF.

At least ten counts were recorded for this clonotype. The chain joins TRBV4-3 to TRBJ2-7; TRBD1 is a possible D gene (5 bases). Trimming removed 1 base at V and 1 base at J, with 8 bases between. The CDR3 is 14 amino acids. CDR1 and CDR2 from the germline V gene are LGHNA and YSLEER. This CDR3 reads CASSQGRGSYEQYF. The DNA for the CDR3 is TGCGCCAGCAGCCAAGGAAGGGGTTCCTACGAGCAGTACTTC.

For this clonotype: Since no conserved phenylalanine or tryptophan closes the CDR3, a read error is the likely cause. The limits of the CDR3 on the DNA are not certain, so only TCRdb's listed CDR3 is given. V is TRBV28 and J is TRBJ2-1. From germline, CDR1 is MDHEN and CDR2 SYDVKM. The CDR3 comprises 16 residues, both ends counted. The CDR3 loop is CASSLWASKGGYTFGS.

Concerning this clonotype itself: This could be a read error, since a much larger clone is one nucleotide away. The chain is built from TRBV7-6 and TRBJ2-3, with D tentatively TRBD2 (6 bases). The CDR3 is made up of 15 amino acids. The ends were cut back, 1 base at V and 4 bases at J, with 12 bases in the middle. Germline loops: CDR1 SGHVS, CDR2 FNYEAQ. CDR3 in amino acids: CASSLGVPSADTQYF. CDR3 DNA: TGTGCCAGCAGCTTAGGGGTCCCTAGCGCAGATACGCAGTATTTT.

This clonotype appeared many times. CDR3 sequence reads: CASRIQGRAYNEQFF. CDR3 bases: TGTGCCAGCAGAATACAGGGAAGGGCCTACAATGAGCAGTTCTTC. V is TRBV6-7 and J is TRBJ2-1; D may be TRBD1 (6 bases). TRBV6-7 is recorded as an ORF, its role being uncertain. There are 15 residues in the CDR3. Trimming removed 6 bases from V and 2 bases from J, with 14 bases in between.

This rearrangement joins TRBV5-1 to TRBJ2-1, with 10 bases fitting TRBD2. Germline values: CDR1 SGHRS, CDR2 YFSETQ. This CDR3 is built from 18 residues. Losses at the gene ends were 0 bases for V and 0 bases for J; bases not matched to a gene: 6. The DNA for the CDR3 is TGCGCCAGCAGCTTGGCCCCAGGACTAGCGGACTCCTACAATGAGCAGTTCTTC. This codes for CASSLAPGLADSYNEQFF. Full variable domain (remainder filled in from reference TRBV5-1 and TRBJ2-1): KAGVTQTPRYLIKTRGQQVTLSCSPISGHRSVSWYQQTPGQGLQFLFEYFSETQRNKGNFPGRFSGRQFSNSRSEMNVSTLELGDSALYLCASSLAPGLADSYNEQFFGPGTRLTVL.

This chain uses TRBV28 with TRBJ1-3; possible D gene TRBD1, 5 bases. The CDR3 is made up of 14 amino acids. V was pared by 4 bases and J by 5 bases, with 12 bases between. Germline V gene lookup returns CDR1 MDHEN and CDR2 SYDVKM. CDR3 amino acids: CASSSGGGRNTIYF. The CDR3 nucleotides are TGTGCCAGCAGTTCCGGGGGAGGTAGAAACACCATATATTTT.

Note on this clonotype: A much larger clone is a single base away; this may be a read error. The J gene is TRBJ2-7, the V gene TRBV27; TRBD2 might be the D (6 bases). CDR3 size: 16 residues. CDR1 is MNHEY, CDR2 SMNVEV, per germline (reference sequence). V was cut by 3 bases and J by 4 bases, with 19 bases left in between. The CDR3 DNA reads as TGTGCCAGCAGTTTGGAGGGGCAGACCTATCGATACGAGCAGTACTTC. Its protein product is CASSLEGQTYRYEQYF.

The V gene is TRBV12-3 or TRBV12-4, the J gene TRBJ1-2; D might be TRBD1 (5 bases). The CDR3 loop spans 15 amino acids. V gave up 3 bases and J gave up 6 bases, with 17 bases separating them. CDR3 loop: CASSLGGRIWNGYTF. The CDR3 DNA reads as TGTGCCAGCAGTTTGGGGGGGAGGATATGGAATGGCTACACCTTC.

This clonotype was seen a handful of times. The V and J genes are TRBV12-3 or TRBV12-4 and TRBJ2-2; no clear D gene. This CDR3 region has 16 residues. V was cut by 3 bases and J by 8 bases, with 19 bases left in between. The CDR3 spells CASSFSYGVRTGELFF. Written as DNA, the CDR3 is TGTGCCAGCAGTTTCAGCTATGGGGTACGCACTGGGGAGCTGTTTTTT.

Regarding this clonotype: The junction departs from the called germline gene at one end, perhaps through a read error. This chain links TRBV28 with TRBJ1-2; perhaps TRBD1 as D (5 bases). Germline assignment: CDR1 MDHEN and CDR2 SYDVKM. The CDR3 has 13 amino acids. CDR3 sequence: CASNLDRNYGYTF. In DNA, the CDR3 is TGTGCCAGCAATTTAGACAGAAACTATGGCTACACCTTC.

This clonotype was counted only a few times. The chain has TRBV28 and TRBJ2-7, with TRBD2 identical over 11 bases. The V gene's germline CDR1 is MDHEN and CDR2 SYDVKM. The CDR3 is 15 amino acids. Trimming cost V 6 bases and J 0 bases; bases outside gene matches: 4. The CDR3 is CASRGGTSGSYEQYF. The CDR3 nucleotides are TGTGCCAGCAGGGGGGGGACTAGCGGCTCCTACGAGCAGTACTTC.

This clonotype was observed at least ten times. J is TRBJ1-2 and V is TRBV20-1; 10 bases fit TRBD1. CDR1 DFQATT and CDR2 SNEGSKA come from the germline V gene (reference sequence). The CDR3 totals 15 residues. Losses at the gene ends were 4 bases for V and 1 base for J; bases not matched to a gene: 6. Here the CDR3 reads CSAIATGGYNYGYTF. The CDR3 coding sequence is TGCAGTGCTATTGCGACAGGGGGCTATAACTATGGCTACACCTTC.

The chain uses TRBV20-1 and TRBJ1-1; D is unresolved. V was cut by 6 bases and J by 4 bases, with 9 bases left in between. The germline V gene has CDR1 DFQATT and CDR2 SNEGSKA (reference sequence). The CDR3 is 11 residues long. This CDR3 is CSANPSTEAFF. CDR3 in DNA: TGCAGTGCGAATCCGTCCACTGAAGCTTTCTTT.

The chain is built from TRBV5-6 and TRBJ2-5; 8 nucleotides agree with TRBD2. The J call is doubtful: the DNA matches TRBJ2-7 better. From germline, CDR1 is SGHDT and CDR2 YYEEEE. The CDR3 consists of 14 residues. The CDR3 DNA reads as TGTGCCAGCAGTCCCCCGGGAGGGTTCTACGAGCAGTACTTC. Protein: CASSPPGGFYEQYF.

This clonotype appeared a few times. V gene TRBV5-1 combines with J gene TRBJ1-5, with 7 bases identical to TRBD1. The V gene end was trimmed by 0 bases and the J gene end by 6 bases; junction bases not matched to a gene: 6. Germline CDR1 is SGHRS and CDR2 is YFSETQ. This CDR3 is 15 amino acids long. CDR3 nucleotide sequence: TGCGCCAGCAGCTTGGGGGACCAGGGGGGTCAGCCCCAGCATTTT. Translated: CASSLGDQGGQPQHF.

This chain links TRBV5-6 with TRBJ2-3, with no clear D. Trimming left V 4 bases short and J 1 base short, with 16 bases between. Germline V gene sequence: CDR1 SGHDT, CDR2 YYEEEE. The CDR3 totals 16 residues. The CDR3 sequence is CASSTERRRRTDTQYF. The CDR3 DNA follows: TGTGCCAGCAGCACAGAAAGACGGAGACGCACAGATACGCAGTATTTT.

This clonotype came up a few times. The chain combines TRBV12-3 or TRBV12-4 with TRBJ2-3, with 8 bases fitting TRBD2. V shed 2 bases, J shed 1 base, and the junction held 5 bases outside the gene matches. The CDR3 has 16 amino acids. CDR3 residues: CASSLRVRGGTDTQYF. In DNA form, the CDR3 reads TGTGCCAGCAGTTTAAGGGTGCGGGGGGGCACAGATACGCAGTATTTT.

The chain recombines TRBV7-2 with TRBJ2-1; 7 bases fit TRBD2. This CDR3 has 15 residues. The trim removed 1 base at V and 9 bases at J, leaving 9 bases unmatched. The germline V gene has CDR1 SGHTA and CDR2 FQGNSA. CDR3 amino acids: CASSLGGGLAVEQFF. CDR3 sequence (DNA): TGTGCCAGCAGCTTAGGGGGAGGGCTAGCGGTTGAGCAGTTCTTC.

Details on this clonotype: A read error is possible here, since a much larger clone lies one base away. CDR3 sequence: CACSFNRGRQPQHF. In DNA, the CDR3 is TGTGCCTGCAGCTTCAACAGGGGTCGGCAGCCCCAGCATTTT. The chain carries TRBV7-2 and TRBJ1-5; the match to TRBD1 covers 7 bases. Germline V gene data show CDR1 as SGHTA and CDR2 as FQGNSA. The CDR3 covers 14 residues.

There are a few counts of this clonotype. J is TRBJ2-5 and V is TRBV20-1; 8 nucleotides line up with TRBD2. CDR1 and CDR2 from the germline V gene are DFQATT and SNEGSKA (reference sequence). The CDR3 is 14 residues long. With V trimmed by 6 bases and J by 0 bases, 6 bases remained unmatched. The CDR3 DNA follows: TGCAGTGCCCCGGGGGGGACGTACCAAGAGACCCAGTACTTC. As protein: CSAPGGTYQETQYF.

This sequence joins TRBV4-2 and TRBJ1-2, with 8 nucleotides matching TRBD1. From germline, CDR1 is LGHNA and CDR2 YNFKEQ. The CDR3 totals 18 residues. V lost 0 bases, J lost 1 base, and 10 bases stayed unmatched. The CDR3 protein is CASSQDLKTGGSNYGYTF. CDR3 bases: TGTGCCAGCAGCCAAGACCTTAAAACAGGGGGTAGTAACTATGGCTACACCTTC.

The CDR3 DNA reads as TGTGCCAGCAGCCAATCTCCAGGGAACCTTGAAGCTTTCTTT. Its translation is CASSQSPGNLEAFF. The chain employs TRBV3-1 and TRBJ1-1, with a tentative D call TRBD1 (5 bases). Trimming took off 2 bases at V and 7 bases at J, with 14 bases between the two ends. The CDR3 covers 14 residues. Per germline, CDR1 LGHDT and CDR2 YNNKEL (reference sequence).